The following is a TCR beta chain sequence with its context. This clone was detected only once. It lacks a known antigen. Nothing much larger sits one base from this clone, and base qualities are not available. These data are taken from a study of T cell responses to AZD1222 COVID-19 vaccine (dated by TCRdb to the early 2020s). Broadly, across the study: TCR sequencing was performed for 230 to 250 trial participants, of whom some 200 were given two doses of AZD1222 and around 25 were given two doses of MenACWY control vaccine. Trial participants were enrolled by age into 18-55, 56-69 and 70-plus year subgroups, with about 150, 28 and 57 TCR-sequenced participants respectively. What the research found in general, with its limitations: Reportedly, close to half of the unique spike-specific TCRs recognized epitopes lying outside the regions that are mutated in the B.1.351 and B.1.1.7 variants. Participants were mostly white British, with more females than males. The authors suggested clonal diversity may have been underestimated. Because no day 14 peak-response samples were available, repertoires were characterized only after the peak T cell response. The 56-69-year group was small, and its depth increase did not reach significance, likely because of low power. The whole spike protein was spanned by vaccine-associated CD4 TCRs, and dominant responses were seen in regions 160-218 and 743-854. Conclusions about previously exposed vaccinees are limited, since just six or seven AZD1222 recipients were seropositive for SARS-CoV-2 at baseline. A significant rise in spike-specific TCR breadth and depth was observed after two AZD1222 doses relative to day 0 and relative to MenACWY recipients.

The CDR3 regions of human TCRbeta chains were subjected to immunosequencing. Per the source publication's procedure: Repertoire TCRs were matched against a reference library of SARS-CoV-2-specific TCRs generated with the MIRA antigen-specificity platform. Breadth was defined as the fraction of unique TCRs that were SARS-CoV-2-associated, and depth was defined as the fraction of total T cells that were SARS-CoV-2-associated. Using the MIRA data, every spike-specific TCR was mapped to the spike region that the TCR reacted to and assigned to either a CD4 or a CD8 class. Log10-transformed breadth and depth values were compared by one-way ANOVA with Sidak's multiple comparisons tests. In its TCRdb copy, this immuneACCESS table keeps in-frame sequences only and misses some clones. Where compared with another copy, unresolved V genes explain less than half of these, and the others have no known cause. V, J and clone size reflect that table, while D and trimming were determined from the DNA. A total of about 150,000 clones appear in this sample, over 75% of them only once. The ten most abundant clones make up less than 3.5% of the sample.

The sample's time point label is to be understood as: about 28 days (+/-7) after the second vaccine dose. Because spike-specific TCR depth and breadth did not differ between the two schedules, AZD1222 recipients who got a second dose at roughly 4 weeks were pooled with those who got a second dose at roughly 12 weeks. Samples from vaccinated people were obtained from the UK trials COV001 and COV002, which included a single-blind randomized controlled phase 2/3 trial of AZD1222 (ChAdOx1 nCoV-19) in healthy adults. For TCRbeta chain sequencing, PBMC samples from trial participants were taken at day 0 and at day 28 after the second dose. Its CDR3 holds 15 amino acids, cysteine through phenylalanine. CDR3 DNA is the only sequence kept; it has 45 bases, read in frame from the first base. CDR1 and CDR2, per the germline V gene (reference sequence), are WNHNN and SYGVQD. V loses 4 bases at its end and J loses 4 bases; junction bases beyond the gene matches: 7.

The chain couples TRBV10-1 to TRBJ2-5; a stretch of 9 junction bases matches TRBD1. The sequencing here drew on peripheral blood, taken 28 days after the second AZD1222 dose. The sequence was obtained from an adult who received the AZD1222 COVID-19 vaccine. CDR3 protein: CASSVNRGRGETQYF. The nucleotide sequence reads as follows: TGCGCCAGCAGTGTGAACAGGGGGCGAGGAGAGACCCAGTACTTC.